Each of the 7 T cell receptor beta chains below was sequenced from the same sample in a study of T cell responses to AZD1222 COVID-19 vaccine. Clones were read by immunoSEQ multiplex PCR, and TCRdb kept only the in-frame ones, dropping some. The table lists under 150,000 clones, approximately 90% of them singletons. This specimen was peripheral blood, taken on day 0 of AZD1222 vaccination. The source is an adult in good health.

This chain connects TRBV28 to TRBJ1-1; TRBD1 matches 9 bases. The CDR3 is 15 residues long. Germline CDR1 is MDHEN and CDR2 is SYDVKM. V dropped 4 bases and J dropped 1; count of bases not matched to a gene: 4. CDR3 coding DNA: TGTGCCAGCAGTTCCTCGGGACAGGGGAACACTGAAGCTTTCTTT. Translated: CASSSSGQGNTEAFF.

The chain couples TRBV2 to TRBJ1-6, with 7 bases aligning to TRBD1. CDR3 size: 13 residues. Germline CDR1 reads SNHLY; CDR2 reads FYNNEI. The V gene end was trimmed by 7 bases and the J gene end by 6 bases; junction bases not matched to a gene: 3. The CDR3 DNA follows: TGTGCCAGCATAGGGACAGCTAATTCACCCCTCCACTTT. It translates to CASIGTANSPLHF.

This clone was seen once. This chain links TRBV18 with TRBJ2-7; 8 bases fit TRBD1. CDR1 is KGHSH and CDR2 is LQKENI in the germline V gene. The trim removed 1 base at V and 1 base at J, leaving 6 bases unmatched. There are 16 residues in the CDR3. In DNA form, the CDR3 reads TGTGCCAGCTCACCACGCGGACAGGGAGGATCCTACGAGCAGTACTTC. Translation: CASSPRGQGGSYEQYF.

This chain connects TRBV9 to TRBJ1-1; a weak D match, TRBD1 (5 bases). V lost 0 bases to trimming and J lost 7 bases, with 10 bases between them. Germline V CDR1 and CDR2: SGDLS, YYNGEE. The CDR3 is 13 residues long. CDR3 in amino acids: CASSVGVGGEAFF. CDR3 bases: TGTGCCAGCAGCGTAGGAGTGGGGGGTGAAGCTTTCTTT.

CDR3 sequence (DNA): TGTGCCAGCTGGACAGGGTGGGCTCAGCCCCAGCATTTT. Translation: CASWTGWAQPQHF. The rearrangement uses TRBV6-5 and TRBJ1-5; 8 bases match TRBD1. V lost 8 bases and J lost 6; bases outside the gene matches: 6. CDR1 and CDR2 (germline): MNHEY, SVGAGI. The CDR3 runs to 13 residues.

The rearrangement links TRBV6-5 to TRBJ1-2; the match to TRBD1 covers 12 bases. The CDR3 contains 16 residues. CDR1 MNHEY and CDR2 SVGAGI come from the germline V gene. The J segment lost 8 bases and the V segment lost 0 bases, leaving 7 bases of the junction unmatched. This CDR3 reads CASSYSRGQGAGGYTF. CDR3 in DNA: TGTGCCAGCAGTTACTCGAGGGGACAGGGGGCGGGAGGCTACACCTTC.

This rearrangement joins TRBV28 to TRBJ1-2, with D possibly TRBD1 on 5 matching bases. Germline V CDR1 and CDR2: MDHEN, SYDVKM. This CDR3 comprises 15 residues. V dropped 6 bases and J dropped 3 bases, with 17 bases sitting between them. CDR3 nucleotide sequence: TGTGCCAGCAGCCTCACCCCGACACAGGACTATGGCTACACCTTC. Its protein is CASSLTPTQDYGYTF.